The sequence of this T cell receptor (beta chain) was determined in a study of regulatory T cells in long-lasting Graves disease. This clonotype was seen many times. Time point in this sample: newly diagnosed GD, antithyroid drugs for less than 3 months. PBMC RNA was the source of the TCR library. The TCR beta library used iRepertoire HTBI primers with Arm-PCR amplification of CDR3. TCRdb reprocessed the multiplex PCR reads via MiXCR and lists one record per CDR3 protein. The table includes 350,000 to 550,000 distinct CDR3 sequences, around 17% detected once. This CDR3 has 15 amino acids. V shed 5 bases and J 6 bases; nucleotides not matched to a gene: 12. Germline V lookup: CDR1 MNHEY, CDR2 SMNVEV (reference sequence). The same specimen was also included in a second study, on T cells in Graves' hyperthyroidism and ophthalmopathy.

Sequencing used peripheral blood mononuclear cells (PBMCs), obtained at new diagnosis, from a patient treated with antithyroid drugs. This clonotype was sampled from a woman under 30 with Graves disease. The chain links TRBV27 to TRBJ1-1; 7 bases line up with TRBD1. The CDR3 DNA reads TGTGCCAGCAGTCTACTACCGCGGACAGGCCCTGAAGCTTTCTTT. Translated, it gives CASSLLPRTGPEAFF.